A single sample is the source of the 15 T cell receptor beta chains below, sequenced in a study of blood T cells in healthy people across ages. A sample-barcoded 5' primer and a J-beta primer mix were used in a second PCR of roughly 6 to 11 cycles. From the 5' RACE reads, TCRdb called clonotypes with MiXCR, one entry per CDR3 protein. The data show 600,000 or so distinct CDR3 sequences, less than 60% seen once. Sequenced input: blood. Receptors originate from a man of 80 years or more in good health.

V usage is TRBV7-2 and J usage is TRBJ1-4; possible D gene TRBD1, 5 bases. The CDR3 is made up of 14 amino acids. V was trimmed by 5 bases and J by 5 bases, leaving 12 bases between them. Germline V gives CDR1 SGHTA, CDR2 FQGNSA. DNA of the CDR3: TGTGCCAGCAGCCCCCGGGACGGGAATGAAAAACTGTTTTTT. Its protein product is CASSPRDGNEKLFF.

The V and J genes are TRBV28 and TRBJ2-4; D may be TRBD1 (7 bases). The DNA end favors TRBJ2-7, so the J call may be wrong. There are 14 residues in the CDR3. The germline V gene encodes CDR1 MDHEN and CDR2 SYDVKM. DNA for the CDR3: TGTGCCAGCAGACCCACAGGGGACTTCTACGAGCAGTACTTC. Translation gives CASRPTGDFYEQYF.

The chain has TRBV7-2 and TRBJ2-5; tentative D call: TRBD2 (5 bases). Germline CDR1 is SGHTA and CDR2 is FQGNSA. V was clipped by 4 bases and J by 5 bases, with 14 bases between them. The CDR3 contains 14 residues. The CDR3 here is CASSSGSPSETQYF. DNA of the CDR3: TGTGCCAGCAGCTCGGGATCGCCGAGCGAGACCCAGTACTTC.

This clonotype appeared a few times. This may be a read error, as it is one base from a much larger clone. The chain has TRBV6-5 and TRBJ1-2, with a possible D match to TRBD1 (5 bases). There are 15 residues in the CDR3. Germline V CDR1 and CDR2: MNHEY, SVGAGI. V gave up 2 bases and J gave up 4 bases, with 14 bases separating them. This CDR3 is CASSYALGVGYGYTF. CDR3 DNA: TGTGCCAGCAGTTACGCCCTAGGGGTCGGCTATGGCTACACCTTC.

This clonotype has at least ten counts. The V gene is TRBV9, the J gene TRBJ2-5; 7 bases are shared with TRBD1. This CDR3 region has 14 residues. CDR1 and CDR2 from the germline V gene are SGDLS and YYNGEE. V lost 4 bases to trimming and J lost 1 base; unmatched junction nucleotides: 4. CDR3 sequence: CASSPRQGQETQYF. The CDR3 bases are TGTGCCAGCAGCCCTCGACAGGGCCAAGAGACCCAGTACTTC.

The chain carries TRBV5-5 and TRBJ2-5, with 12 bases that match TRBD2. Germline V gene lookup returns CDR1 SGHKS and CDR2 YYEKEE (reference sequence). The CDR3 runs to 15 residues. Germline trimming cut 3 bases from V and 11 bases from J; bases unmatched to any gene: 11. Here the CDR3 reads CASSSGTSGRNEQYF. The CDR3 coding sequence is TGTGCCAGCAGCTCCGGGACTAGCGGGCGCAATGAGCAGTACTTC.

The chain is built from TRBV4-1 and TRBJ1-6; D might be TRBD1 (6 bases). Trimming removed 0 bases at V and 10 bases at J, with 13 bases between. Germline V gene data show CDR1 as MGHRA and CDR2 as YSYEKL. The CDR3 totals 15 residues. In DNA, the CDR3 is TGCGCCAGCAGCCAAGAAAGAAGGGGGGAATCACCCCTCCACTTT. Translating it yields CASSQERRGESPLHF.

This clonotype was seen a handful of times. The chain uses TRBV7-2 and TRBJ2-7, with D perhaps matching TRBD1 (6 bases). The germline V gene encodes CDR1 SGHTA and CDR2 FQGNSA. The V and J ends lost 1 base and 7 bases respectively, with 11 bases between them. The length of the CDR3 is 13 residues. The CDR3 bases are TGTGCCAGCAGCTTAGTCAGGGGAAGTGAGCAGTACTTC. Translating gives CASSLVRGSEQYF. Full variable domain (missing parts from reference TRBV7-2 and TRBJ2-7): GAGVSQSPSNKVTEKGKDVELRCDPISGHTALYWYRQSLGQGLEFLIYFQGNSAPDKSGLPSDRFSAERTGGSVSTLTIQRTQQEDSAVYLCASSLVRGSEQYFGPGTRLTVT.

The chain joins TRBV3-1 to TRBJ2-7; D is unresolved. The CDR3 extends over 14 amino acids. The V gene lost 1 base and the J gene lost 3 bases, with 10 bases spanning the gap. In germline, CDR1 is LGHDT, CDR2 YNNKEL (reference sequence). The CDR3, as DNA: TGTGCCAGCAGCCAAGGGCTTCAGAACTACGAGCAGTACTTC. Translated: CASSQGLQNYEQYF.

The chain recombines TRBV3-1 with TRBJ2-5; 7 bases align to TRBD2. The junction had 10 bases not matched to a gene; V was cut back by 1 base and J by 5 bases. This CDR3 is 16 amino acids long. Germline V gives CDR1 LGHDT, CDR2 YNNKEL (reference sequence). CDR3 sequence reads: CASSQGSAGARETQYF. The CDR3 DNA sequence: TGTGCCAGCAGCCAAGGTTCGGCGGGAGCGCGGGAGACCCAGTACTTC.

This CDR3 is CASSLEVGAGETQYF. The CDR3, as DNA: TGTGCCAGCAGTTTAGAAGTAGGGGCGGGAGAGACCCAGTACTTC. The chain carries TRBV12-3 or TRBV12-4 and TRBJ2-5; D possibly matches TRBD1 or TRBD2 (5 bases each). Trimming cost V 1 base and J 4 bases, with 13 bases left between them. The CDR3 runs 15 residues.

This clonotype showed up many times. The rearrangement links TRBV11-2 to TRBJ2-5; the match to TRBD1 covers 7 bases. V was pared by 4 bases and J by 5 bases, with 10 bases of the junction left unmatched. This CDR3 has 15 amino acids. Germline CDR1 is SGHAT and CDR2 is FQNNGV. The CDR3 here is CASSSGTAHGETQYF. The CDR3 nucleotides are TGTGCCAGCAGCTCCGGGACAGCCCATGGGGAGACCCAGTACTTC.

This clonotype has just one count. The chain joins TRBV7-9 to TRBJ1-1; D possibly corresponds to TRBD1 (6 bases). Trimming stripped 1 base from V and 0 bases from J, with 12 bases between. The V gene's germline CDR1 is SEHNR and CDR2 FQNEAQ (reference sequence). This CDR3 has 16 amino acids. The CDR3 coding sequence is TGTGCCAGCAGCTTAGGCGGGGGCAGCTTGAACACTGAAGCTTTCTTT. It translates to CASSLGGGSLNTEAFF.

V gene TRBV4-3 combines with J gene TRBJ2-5; D is perhaps TRBD1 (5 bases). Germline V lookup: CDR1 LGHNA, CDR2 YSLEER. The ends were cut back, 4 bases at V and 11 bases at J, with 17 bases in the middle. The CDR3 is 13 amino acids. In nucleotides, the CDR3 is TGCGCCAGCAGCCCCGTGGAAGGGGAAAGGCAGTACTTC. It yields the protein CASSPVEGERQYF.

This clonotype was counted between two and nine times. J is TRBJ2-1 and V is TRBV18; 7 bases line up with TRBD2. CDR3 length equals 15 residues. The germline V gene has CDR1 KGHSH and CDR2 LQKENI. V lost 3 bases, J lost 0 bases, and 2 bases stayed unmatched. The CDR3 DNA follows: TGTGCCAGCTCACCGGTAGCGGGCTCCTACAATGAGCAGTTCTTC. Amino acid sequence: CASSPVAGSYNEQFF.